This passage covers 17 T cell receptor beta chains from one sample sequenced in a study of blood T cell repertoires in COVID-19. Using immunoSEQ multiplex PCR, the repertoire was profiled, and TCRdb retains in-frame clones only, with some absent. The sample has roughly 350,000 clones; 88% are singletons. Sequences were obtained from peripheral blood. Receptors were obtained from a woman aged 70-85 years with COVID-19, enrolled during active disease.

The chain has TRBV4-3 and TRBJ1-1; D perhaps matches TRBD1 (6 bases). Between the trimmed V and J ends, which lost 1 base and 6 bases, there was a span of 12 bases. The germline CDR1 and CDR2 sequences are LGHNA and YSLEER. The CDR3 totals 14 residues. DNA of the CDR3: TGCGCCAGCAGCCAAGTTGGCAGGGGACCTGAAGCTTTCTTT. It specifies CASSQVGRGPEAFF.

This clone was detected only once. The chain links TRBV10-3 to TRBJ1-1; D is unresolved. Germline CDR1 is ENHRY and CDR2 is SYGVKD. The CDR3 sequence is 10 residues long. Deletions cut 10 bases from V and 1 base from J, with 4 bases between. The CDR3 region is CATGNTEAFF. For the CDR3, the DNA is TGTGCCACAGGGAACACTGAAGCTTTCTTT.

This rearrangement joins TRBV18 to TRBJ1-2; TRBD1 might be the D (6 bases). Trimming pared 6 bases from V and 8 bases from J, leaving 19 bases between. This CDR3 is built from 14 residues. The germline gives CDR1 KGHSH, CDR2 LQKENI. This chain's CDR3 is CASSIITGFEGYTF. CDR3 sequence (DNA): TGTGCCAGCTCCATTATTACAGGGTTTGAAGGCTACACCTTC.

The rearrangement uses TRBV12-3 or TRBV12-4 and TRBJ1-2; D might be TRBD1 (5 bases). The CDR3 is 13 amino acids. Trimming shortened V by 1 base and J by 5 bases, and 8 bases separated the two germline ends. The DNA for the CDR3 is TGTGCCAGCAGTTTAGGGGGGGAATATGGCTACACCTTC. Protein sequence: CASSLGGEYGYTF.

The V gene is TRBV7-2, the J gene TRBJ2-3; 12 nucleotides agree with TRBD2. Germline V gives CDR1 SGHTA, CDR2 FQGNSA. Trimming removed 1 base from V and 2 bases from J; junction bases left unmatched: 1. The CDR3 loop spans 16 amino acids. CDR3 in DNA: TGTGCCAGCAGCTTAGGGACTAGCGGGGACACAGATACGCAGTATTTT. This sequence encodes CASSLGTSGDTDTQYF.

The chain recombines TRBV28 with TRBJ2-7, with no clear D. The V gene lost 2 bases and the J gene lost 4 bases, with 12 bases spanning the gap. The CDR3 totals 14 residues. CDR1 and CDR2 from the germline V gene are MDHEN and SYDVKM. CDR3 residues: CASSLGGPTYEQYF. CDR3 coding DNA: TGTGCCAGCAGTTTAGGTGGTCCAACTTACGAGCAGTACTTC.

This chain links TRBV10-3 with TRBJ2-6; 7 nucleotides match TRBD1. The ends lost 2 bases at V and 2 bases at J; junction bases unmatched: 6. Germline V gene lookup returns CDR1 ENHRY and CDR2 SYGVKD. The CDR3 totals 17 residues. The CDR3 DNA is TGTGCCATCAGTGAGGGACAGGCATCGGCTGGGGCCAACGTCCTGACTTTC. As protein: CAISEGQASAGANVLTF.

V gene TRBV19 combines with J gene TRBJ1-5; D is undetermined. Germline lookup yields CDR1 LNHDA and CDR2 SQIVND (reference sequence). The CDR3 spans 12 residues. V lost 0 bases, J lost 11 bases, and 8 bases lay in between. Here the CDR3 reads CASSIEAATQHF. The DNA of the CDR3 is TGTGCCAGTAGTATAGAGGCGGCGACCCAGCATTTT. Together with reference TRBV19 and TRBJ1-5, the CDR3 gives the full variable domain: DGGITQSPKYLFRKEGQNVTLSCEQNLNHDAMYWYRQDPGQGLRLIYYSQIVNDFQKGDIAEGYSVSREKKESFPLTVTSAQKNPTAFYLCASSIEAATQHFGDGTRLSIL.

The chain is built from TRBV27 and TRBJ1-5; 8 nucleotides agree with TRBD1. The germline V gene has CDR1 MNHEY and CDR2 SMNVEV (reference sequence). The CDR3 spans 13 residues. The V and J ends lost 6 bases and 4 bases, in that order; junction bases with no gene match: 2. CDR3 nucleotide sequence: TGTGCCAGCAGCCGGGACAGGAATCAGCCCCAGCATTTT. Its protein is CASSRDRNQPQHF.

As DNA, the CDR3 is TGCGCCAGCAGCCAAGGTTTAGGCGGGGGTAACTACGAGCAGTACTTC. It is translated as CASSQGLGGGNYEQYF. The chain uses TRBV4-3 and TRBJ2-7, with 7 bases lining up with TRBD2. The germline CDR1 and CDR2 sequences are LGHNA and YSLEER. This CDR3 spans 16 amino acids. The junction had 9 bases not matched to a gene; V was cut back by 1 base and J by 3 bases.

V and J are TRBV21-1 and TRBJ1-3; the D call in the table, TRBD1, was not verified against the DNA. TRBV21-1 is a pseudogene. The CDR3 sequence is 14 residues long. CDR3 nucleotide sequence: TGTGCCAGCAGCAGGCAGGGGCCAGGAAACACCATATATTTT. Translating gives CASSRQGPGNTIYF.

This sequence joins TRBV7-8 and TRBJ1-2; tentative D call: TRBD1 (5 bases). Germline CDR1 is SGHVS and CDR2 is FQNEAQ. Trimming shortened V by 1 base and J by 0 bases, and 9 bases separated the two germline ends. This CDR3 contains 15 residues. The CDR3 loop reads CASSLGGGSNYGYTF. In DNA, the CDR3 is TGTGCCAGCAGCTTAGGGGGGGGATCTAACTATGGCTACACCTTC.

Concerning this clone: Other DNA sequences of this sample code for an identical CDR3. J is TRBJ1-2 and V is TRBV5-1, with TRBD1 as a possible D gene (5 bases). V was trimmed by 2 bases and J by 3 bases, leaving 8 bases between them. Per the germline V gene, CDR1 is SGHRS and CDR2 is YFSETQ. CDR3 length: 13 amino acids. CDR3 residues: CASSLGRDYGYTF. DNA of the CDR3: TGCGCCAGCAGCTTAGGCAGGGACTATGGCTACACCTTC.

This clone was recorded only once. CDR3 coding DNA: TGCGCCAGCAGCCAAGAAGGCGGGGGGGCCGTAACGCAGTATTTT. It specifies CASSQEGGGAVTQYF. This rearrangement joins TRBV4-1 to TRBJ2-3, with 9 nucleotides matching TRBD2. The CDR3 runs to 15 residues. V lost 0 bases to trimming and J lost 9 bases; unmatched junction nucleotides: 7. Germline V gene sequence: CDR1 MGHRA, CDR2 YSYEKL.

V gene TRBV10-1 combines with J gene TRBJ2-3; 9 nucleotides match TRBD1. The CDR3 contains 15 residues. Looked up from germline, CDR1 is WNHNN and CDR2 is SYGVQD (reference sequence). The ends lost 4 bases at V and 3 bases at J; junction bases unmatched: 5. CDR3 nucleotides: TGCGCCAGCAGTGCCACAGGGGGCTCAACAGATACGCAGTATTTT. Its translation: CASSATGGSTDTQYF.

The DNA for the CDR3 is TGTGCCACAGCCCTACCTAGCACAGATACGCAGTATTTT. Translation: CATALPSTDTQYF. This chain uses TRBV24-1 with TRBJ2-3; no firm D call. CDR3 length equals 13 residues. CDR1 is KGHDR and CDR2 is SFDVKD in the germline V gene. V was shortened by 10 bases and J by 0 bases, with 10 bases between the two germline ends.

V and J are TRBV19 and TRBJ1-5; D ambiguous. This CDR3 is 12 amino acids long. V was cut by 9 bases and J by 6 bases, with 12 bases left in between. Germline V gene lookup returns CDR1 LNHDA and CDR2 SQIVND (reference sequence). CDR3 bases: TGTGCCAGCTGTCTAGGTGGTCAGCCCCAGCATTTT. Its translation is CASCLGGQPQHF. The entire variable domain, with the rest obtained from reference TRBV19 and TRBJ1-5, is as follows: DGGITQSPKYLFRKEGQNVTLSCEQNLNHDAMYWYRQDPGQGLRLIYYSQIVNDFQKGDIAEGYSVSREKKESFPLTVTSAQKNPTAFYLCASCLGGQPQHFGDGTRLSIL.